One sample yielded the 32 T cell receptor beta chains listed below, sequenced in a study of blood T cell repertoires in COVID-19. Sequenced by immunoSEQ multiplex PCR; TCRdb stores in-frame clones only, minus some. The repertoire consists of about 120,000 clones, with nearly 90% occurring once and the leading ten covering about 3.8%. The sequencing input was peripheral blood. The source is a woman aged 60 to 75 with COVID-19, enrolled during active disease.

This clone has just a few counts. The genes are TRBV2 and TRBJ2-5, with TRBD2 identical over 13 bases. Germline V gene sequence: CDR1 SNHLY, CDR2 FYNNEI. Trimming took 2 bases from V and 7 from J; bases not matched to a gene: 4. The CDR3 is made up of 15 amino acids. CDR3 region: CASSETSGGAGTQYF. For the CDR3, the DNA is TGTGCCAGCAGTGAAACTAGCGGGGGGGCAGGGACCCAGTACTTC. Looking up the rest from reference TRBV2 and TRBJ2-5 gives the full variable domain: EPEVTQTPSHQVTQMGQEVILRCVPISNHLYFYWYRQILGQKVEFLVSFYNNEISEKSEIFDDQFSVERPDGSNFTLKIRSTKLEDSAMYFCASSETSGGAGTQYFGPGTRLLVL.

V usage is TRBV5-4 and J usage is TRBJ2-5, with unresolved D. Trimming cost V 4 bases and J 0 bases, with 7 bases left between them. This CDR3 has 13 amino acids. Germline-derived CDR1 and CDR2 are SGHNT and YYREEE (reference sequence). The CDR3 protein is CASSPPYQETQYF. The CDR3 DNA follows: TGTGCCAGCAGCCCCCCGTACCAAGAGACCCAGTACTTC. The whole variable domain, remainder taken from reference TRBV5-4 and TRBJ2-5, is ETGVTQSPTHLIKTRGQQVTLRCSSQSGHNTVSWYQQALGQGPQFIFQYYREEENGRGNFPPRFSGLQFPNYSSELNVNALELDDSALYLCASSPPYQETQYFGPGTRLLVL.

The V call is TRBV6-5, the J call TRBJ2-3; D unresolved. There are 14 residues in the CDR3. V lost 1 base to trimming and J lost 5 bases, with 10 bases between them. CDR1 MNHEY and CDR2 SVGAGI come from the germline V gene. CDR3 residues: CASSYWNSLDTQYF. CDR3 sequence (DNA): TGTGCCAGCAGTTACTGGAATAGCTTAGATACGCAGTATTTT.

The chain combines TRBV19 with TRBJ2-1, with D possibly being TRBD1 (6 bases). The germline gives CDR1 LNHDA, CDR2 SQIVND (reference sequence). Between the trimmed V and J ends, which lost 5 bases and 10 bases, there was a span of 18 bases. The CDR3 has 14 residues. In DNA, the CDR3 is TGTGCCAGTAGTTCCCAAACCCGGGACACCGAGCAGTTCTTC. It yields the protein CASSSQTRDTEQFF. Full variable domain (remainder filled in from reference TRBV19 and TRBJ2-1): DGGITQSPKYLFRKEGQNVTLSCEQNLNHDAMYWYRQDPGQGLRLIYYSQIVNDFQKGDIAEGYSVSREKKESFPLTVTSAQKNPTAFYLCASSSQTRDTEQFFGPGTRLTVL.

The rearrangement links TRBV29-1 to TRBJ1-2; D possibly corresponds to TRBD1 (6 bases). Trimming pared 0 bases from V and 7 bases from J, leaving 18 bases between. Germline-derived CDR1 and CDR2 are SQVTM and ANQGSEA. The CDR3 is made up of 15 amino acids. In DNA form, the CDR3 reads TGCAGCGTTGAAGATCCCCTCGGGACATCGAGTGGCTACACCTTC. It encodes CSVEDPLGTSSGYTF.

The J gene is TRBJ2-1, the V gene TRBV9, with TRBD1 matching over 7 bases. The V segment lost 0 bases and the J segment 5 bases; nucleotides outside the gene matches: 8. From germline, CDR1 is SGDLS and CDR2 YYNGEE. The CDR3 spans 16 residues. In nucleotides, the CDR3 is TGTGCCAGCAGCGTAGTCCCGGGACAGACTAACAATGAGCAGTTCTTC. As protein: CASSVVPGQTNNEQFF. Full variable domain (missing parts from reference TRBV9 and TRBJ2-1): DSGVTQTPKHLITATGQRVTLRCSPRSGDLSVYWYQQSLDQGLQFLIQYYNGEERAKGNILERFSAQQFPDLHSELNLSSLELGDSALYFCASSVVPGQTNNEQFFGPGTRLTVL.

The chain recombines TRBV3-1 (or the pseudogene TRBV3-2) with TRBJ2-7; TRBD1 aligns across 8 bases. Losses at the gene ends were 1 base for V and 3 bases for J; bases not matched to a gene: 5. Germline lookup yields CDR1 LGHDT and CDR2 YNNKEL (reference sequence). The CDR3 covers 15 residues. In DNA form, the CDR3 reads TGTGCCAGCAGCCAAGGCCGACAGGGGATCTACGAGCAGTACTTC. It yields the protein CASSQGRQGIYEQYF.

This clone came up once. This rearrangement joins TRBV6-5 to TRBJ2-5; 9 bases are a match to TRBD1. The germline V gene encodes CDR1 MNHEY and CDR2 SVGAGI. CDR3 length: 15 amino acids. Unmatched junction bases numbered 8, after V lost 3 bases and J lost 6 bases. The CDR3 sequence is CASSYTDRGGKTQYF. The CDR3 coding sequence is TGTGCCAGCAGTTATACGGACAGGGGCGGTAAGACCCAGTACTTC.

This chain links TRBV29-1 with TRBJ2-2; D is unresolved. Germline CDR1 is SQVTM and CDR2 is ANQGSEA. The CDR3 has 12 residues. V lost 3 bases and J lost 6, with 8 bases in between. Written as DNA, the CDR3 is TGCAGCGTTGATTCCGGGTCCGGGGAGCTGTTTTTT. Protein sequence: CSVDSGSGELFF.

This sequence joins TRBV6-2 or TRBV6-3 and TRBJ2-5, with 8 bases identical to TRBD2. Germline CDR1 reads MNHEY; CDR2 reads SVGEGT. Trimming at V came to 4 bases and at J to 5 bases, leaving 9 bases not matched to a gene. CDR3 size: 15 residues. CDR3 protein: CASSSRTSLRETQYF. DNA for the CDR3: TGTGCCAGCAGTTCCCGGACTAGCCTCAGGGAGACCCAGTACTTC.

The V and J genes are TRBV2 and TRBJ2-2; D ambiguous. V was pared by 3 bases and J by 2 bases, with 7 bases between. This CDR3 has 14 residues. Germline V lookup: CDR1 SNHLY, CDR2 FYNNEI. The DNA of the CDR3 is TGTGCCAGCAGTGATCTTAGTAACACCGGGGAGCTGTTTTTT. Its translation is CASSDLSNTGELFF. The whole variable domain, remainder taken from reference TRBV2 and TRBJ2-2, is EPEVTQTPSHQVTQMGQEVILRCVPISNHLYFYWYRQILGQKVEFLVSFYNNEISEKSEIFDDQFSVERPDGSNFTLKIRSTKLEDSAMYFCASSDLSNTGELFFGEGSRLTVL.

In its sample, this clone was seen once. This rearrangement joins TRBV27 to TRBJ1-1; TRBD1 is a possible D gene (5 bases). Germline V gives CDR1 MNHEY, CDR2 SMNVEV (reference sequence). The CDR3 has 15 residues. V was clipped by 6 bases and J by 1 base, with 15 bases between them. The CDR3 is CASRNPGLWNTEAFF. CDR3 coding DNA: TGTGCCAGCAGGAATCCGGGACTGTGGAACACTGAAGCTTTCTTT.

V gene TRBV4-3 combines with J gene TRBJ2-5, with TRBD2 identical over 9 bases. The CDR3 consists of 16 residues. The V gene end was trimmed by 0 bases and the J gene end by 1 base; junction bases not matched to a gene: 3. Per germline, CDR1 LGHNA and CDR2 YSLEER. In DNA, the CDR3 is TGCGCCAGCAGCCAAGATTTACTAGCGGGCCAAGAGACCCAGTACTTC. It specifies CASSQDLLAGQETQYF.

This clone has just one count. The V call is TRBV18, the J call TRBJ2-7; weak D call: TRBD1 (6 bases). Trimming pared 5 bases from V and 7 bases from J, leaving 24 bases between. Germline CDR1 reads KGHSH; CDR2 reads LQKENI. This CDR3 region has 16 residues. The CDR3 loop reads CASSATGAVGFGEQYF. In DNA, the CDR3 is TGTGCCAGCTCAGCGACAGGAGCCGTCGGTTTTGGGGAGCAGTACTTC.

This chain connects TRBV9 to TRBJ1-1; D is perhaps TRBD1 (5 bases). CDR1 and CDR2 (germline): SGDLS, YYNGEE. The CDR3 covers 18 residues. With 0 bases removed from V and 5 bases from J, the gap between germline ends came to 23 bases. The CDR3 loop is CASSVVTGVTVAETEAFF. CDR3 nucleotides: TGTGCCAGCAGCGTAGTCACGGGGGTCACAGTTGCGGAAACTGAAGCTTTCTTT.

The CDR3 protein is CSVAGQDQPQHF. The CDR3 coding sequence is TGCAGCGTTGCCGGACAGGACCAGCCCCAGCATTTT. The chain uses TRBV29-1 and TRBJ1-5; TRBD1 agrees at 7 bases. Germline CDR1 reads SQVTM; CDR2 reads ANQGSEA. J was trimmed by 7 bases and V by 4 bases; bases with no gene match: 4. The CDR3 loop spans 12 amino acids.

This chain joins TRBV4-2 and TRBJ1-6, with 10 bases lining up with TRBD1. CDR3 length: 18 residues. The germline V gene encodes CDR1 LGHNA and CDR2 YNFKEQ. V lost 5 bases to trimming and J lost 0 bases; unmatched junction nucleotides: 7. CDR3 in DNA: TGTGCCAGCAGCGCCCGACAGGGGGCGAGCTCCTATAATTCACCCCTCCACTTT. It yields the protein CASSARQGASSYNSPLHF.

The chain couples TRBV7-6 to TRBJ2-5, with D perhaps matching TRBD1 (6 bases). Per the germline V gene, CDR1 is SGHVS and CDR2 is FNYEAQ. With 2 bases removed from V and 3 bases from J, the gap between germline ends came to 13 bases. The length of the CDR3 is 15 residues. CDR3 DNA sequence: TGTGCCAGCAGCTTATTCGGCAGGGGAGAAGAGACCCAGTACTTC. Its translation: CASSLFGRGEETQYF.

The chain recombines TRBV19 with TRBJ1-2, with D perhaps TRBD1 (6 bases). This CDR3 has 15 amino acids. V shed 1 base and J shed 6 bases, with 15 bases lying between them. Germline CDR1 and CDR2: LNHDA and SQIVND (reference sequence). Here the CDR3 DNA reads TGTGCCAGTAGTATAGGAAGTATGGGGGCTAATGGCTACACCTTC. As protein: CASSIGSMGANGYTF.

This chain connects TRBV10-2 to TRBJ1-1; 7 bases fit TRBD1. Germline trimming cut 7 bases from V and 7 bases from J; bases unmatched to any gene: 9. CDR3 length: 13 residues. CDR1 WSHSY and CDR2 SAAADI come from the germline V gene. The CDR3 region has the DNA TGCGCCAGCAAGGTGACAGGGACGGGTGAAGCTTTCTTT. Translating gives CASKVTGTGEAFF.

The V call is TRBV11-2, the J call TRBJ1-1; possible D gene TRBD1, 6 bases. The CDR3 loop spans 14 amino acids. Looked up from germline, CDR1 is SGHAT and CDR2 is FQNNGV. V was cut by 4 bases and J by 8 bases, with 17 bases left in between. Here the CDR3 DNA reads TGTGCCAGCAGCTGGTCGCCGGGTACAGGGGAAGCTTTCTTT. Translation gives CASSWSPGTGEAFF.

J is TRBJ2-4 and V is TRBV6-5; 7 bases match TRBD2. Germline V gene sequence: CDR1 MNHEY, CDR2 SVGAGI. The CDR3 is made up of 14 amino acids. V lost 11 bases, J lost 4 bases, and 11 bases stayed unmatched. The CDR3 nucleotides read TGTGCCTGCTCCCGTAGGGAGGGAAAAAACATTCAGTACTTC. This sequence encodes CACSRREGKNIQYF.

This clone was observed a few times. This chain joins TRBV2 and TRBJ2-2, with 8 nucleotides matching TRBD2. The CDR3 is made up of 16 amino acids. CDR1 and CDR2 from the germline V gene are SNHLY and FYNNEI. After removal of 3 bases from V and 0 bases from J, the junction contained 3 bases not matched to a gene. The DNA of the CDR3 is TGTGCCAGCAGTGAGATGCGGGGGGCGAACACCGGGGAGCTGTTTTTT. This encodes CASSEMRGANTGELFF. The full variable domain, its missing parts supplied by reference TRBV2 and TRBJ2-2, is EPEVTQTPSHQVTQMGQEVILRCVPISNHLYFYWYRQILGQKVEFLVSFYNNEISEKSEIFDDQFSVERPDGSNFTLKIRSTKLEDSAMYFCASSEMRGANTGELFFGEGSRLTVL.

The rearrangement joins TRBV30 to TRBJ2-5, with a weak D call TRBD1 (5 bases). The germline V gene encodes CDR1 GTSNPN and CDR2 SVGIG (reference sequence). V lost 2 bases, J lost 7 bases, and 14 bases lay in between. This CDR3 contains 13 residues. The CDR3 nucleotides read TGTGCCTGGAGTCGTGGGGCCTCGGGGACCCAGTACTTC. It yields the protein CAWSRGASGTQYF.

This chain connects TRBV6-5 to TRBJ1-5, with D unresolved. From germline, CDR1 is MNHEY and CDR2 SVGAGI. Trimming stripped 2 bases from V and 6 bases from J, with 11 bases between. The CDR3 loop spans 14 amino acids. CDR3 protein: CASSYPELFQPQHF. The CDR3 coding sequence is TGTGCCAGCAGTTACCCCGAACTGTTTCAGCCCCAGCATTTT.

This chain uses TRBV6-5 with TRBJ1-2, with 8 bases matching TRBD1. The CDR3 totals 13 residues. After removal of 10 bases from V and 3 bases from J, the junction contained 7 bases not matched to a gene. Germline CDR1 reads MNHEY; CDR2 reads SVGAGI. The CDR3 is CATSLGQDYGYTF. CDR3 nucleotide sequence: TGTGCCACCTCCTTGGGACAGGACTATGGCTACACCTTC.

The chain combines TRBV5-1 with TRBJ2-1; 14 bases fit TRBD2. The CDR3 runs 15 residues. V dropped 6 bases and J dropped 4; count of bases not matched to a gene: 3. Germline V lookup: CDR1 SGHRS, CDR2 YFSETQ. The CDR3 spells CASTGTSGRYNEQFF. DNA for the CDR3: TGCGCCAGCACGGGGACTAGCGGGAGATACAATGAGCAGTTCTTC.

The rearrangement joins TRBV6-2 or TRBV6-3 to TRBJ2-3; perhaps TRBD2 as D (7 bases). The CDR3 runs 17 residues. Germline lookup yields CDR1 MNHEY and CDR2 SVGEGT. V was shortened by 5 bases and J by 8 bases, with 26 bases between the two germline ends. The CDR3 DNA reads TGTGCCAGCAGTACCTTTCATGGGGGGGGCCTTAGAACTACGCAGTATTTT. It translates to CASSTFHGGGLRTTQYF.

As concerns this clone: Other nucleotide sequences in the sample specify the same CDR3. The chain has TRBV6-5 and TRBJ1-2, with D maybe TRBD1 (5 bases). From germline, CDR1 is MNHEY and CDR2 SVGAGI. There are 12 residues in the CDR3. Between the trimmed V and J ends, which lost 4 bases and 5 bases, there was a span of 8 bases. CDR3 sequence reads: CASSSDSYGYTF. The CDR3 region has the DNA TGTGCCAGCAGTTCCGACAGTTATGGCTACACCTTC.

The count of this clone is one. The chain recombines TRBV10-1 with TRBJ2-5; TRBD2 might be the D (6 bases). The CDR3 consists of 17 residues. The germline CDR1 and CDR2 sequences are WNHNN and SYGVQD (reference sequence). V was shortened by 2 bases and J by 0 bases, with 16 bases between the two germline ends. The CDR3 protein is CASSEPGQRLDQETQYF. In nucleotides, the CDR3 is TGCGCCAGCAGTGAGCCGGGTCAAAGACTAGACCAAGAGACCCAGTACTTC.

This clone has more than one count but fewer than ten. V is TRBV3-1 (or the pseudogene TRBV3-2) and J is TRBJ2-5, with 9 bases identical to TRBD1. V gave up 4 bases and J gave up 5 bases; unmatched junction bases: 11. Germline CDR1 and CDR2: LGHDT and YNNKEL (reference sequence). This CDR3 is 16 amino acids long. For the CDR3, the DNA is TGTGCCAGCAGCCCACCCCTTACAGGGGGCGTCGAGACCCAGTACTTC. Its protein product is CASSPPLTGGVETQYF.

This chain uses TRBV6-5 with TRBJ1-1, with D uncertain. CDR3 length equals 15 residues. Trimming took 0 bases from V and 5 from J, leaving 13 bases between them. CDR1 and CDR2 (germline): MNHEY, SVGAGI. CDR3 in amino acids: CASSYSHSTATEAFF. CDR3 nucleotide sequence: TGTGCCAGCAGTTACTCTCACAGTACAGCAACTGAAGCTTTCTTT.